The clone carrying this T cell receptor beta chain is a singleton in its sample. Its matching antigen is unknown. One base separates it from a far larger clone, so it is likely a read error. Other DNA sequences in the same sample also yield this CDR3. The data were taken from a study of radiation and T cells in renal cell carcinoma. Study outcomes and limitations: Top tumor clonotypes rose in blood 2 weeks post-radiation, then contracted.

Treatment specified: 15 Gy SBRT to primary tumor, nephrectomy 4 weeks later. Assay used: immunoSEQ multiplex PCR; TCRdb lists only in-frame clones, some missing. The sample shows several thousand clones, roughly three fifths of them seen only once. With 1 base removed from V and 0 bases from J, the gap between germline ends came to 4 bases. Germline CDR1 SGHDN, CDR2 FVKESK. The CDR3 runs 13 residues. The sequenced sample was tumor tissue, obtained from a patient whose treatment included radiotherapy and nephrectomy. The chain employs TRBV14 and TRBJ2-7; D gene ambiguous. This TCR was recovered from a man in his fifties or sixties with renal cell carcinoma. CDR3 DNA: TGTGCCAGCAGCCAAGTCGGCTCCTACGAGCAGTACTTC. This sequence encodes CASSQVGSYEQYF.